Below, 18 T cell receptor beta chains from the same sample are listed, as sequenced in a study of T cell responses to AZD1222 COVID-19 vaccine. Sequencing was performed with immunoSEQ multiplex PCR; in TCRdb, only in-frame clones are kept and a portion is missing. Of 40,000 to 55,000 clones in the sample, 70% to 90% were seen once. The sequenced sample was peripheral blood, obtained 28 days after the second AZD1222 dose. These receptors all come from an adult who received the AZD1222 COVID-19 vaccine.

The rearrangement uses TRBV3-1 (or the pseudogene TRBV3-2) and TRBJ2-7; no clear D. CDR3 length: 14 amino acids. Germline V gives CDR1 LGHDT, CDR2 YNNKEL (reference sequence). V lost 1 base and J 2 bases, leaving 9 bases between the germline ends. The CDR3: CASSQGTTTYEQYF. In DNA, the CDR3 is TGTGCCAGCAGCCAAGGGACGACCACCTACGAGCAGTACTTC.

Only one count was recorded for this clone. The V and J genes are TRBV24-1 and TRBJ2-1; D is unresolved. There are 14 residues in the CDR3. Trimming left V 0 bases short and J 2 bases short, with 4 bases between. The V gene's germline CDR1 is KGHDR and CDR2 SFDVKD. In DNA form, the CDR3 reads TGTGCCACCAGTGATTTGATGGCCTACAATGAGCAGTTCTTC. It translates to CATSDLMAYNEQFF.

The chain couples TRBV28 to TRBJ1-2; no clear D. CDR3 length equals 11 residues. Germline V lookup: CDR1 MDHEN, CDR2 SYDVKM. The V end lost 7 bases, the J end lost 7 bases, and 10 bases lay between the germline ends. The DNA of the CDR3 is TGTGCCAGCATAGGGTCTTTTGGCTACACCTTC. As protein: CASIGSFGYTF.

As DNA, the CDR3 is TGTGCCAGCAGCGCGGGACTAGTCGACACAGATACGCAGTATTTT. Translation gives CASSAGLVDTDTQYF. The chain uses TRBV5-4 and TRBJ2-3, with 8 bases that match TRBD2. Germline lookup yields CDR1 SGHNT and CDR2 YYREEE (reference sequence). This CDR3 comprises 15 residues. V shed 4 bases, J shed 2 bases, and the junction held 6 bases outside the gene matches.

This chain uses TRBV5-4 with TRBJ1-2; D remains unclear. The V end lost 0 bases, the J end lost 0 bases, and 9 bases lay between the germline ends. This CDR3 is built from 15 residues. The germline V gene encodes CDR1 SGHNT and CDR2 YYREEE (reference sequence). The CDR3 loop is CASSLEPLSNYGYTF. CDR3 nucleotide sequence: TGTGCCAGCAGCTTGGAACCCCTTTCTAACTATGGCTACACCTTC.

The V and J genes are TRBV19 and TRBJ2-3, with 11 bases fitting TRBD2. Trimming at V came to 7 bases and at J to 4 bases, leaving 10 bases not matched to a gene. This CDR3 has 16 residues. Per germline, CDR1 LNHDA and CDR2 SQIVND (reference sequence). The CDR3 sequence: CASTGSGRAGSDTQYF. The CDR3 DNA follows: TGTGCCAGTACCGGTAGCGGGAGGGCCGGGTCAGATACGCAGTATTTT.

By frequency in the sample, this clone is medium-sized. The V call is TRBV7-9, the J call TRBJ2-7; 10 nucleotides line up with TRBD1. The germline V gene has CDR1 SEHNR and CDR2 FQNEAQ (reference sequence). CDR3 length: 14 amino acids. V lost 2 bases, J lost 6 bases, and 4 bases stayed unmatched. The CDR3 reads CASSLTGTGVEQYF. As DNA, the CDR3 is TGTGCCAGCAGCTTAACTGGGACAGGGGTCGAGCAGTACTTC.

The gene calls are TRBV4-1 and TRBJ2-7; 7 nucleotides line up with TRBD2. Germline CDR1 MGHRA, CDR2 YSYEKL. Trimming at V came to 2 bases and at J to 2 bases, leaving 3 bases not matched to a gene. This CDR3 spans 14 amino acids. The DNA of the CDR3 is TGCGCCAGCAGCCAATCAGGACTAGCCTACGAGCAGTACTTC. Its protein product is CASSQSGLAYEQYF.

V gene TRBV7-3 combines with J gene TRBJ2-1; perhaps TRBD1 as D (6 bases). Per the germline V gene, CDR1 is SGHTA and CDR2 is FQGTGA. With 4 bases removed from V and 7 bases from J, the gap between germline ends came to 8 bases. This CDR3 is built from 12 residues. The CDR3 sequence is CASSSQGNEQFF. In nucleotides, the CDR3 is TGTGCCAGCAGCTCTCAGGGGAATGAGCAGTTCTTC.

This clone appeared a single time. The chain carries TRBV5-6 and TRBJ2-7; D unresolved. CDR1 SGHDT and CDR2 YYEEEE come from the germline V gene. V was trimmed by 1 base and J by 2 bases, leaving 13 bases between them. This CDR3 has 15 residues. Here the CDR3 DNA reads TGTGCCAGCAGCTTGTACTCCGTACCCCCCTACGAGCAGTACTTC. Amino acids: CASSLYSVPPYEQYF.

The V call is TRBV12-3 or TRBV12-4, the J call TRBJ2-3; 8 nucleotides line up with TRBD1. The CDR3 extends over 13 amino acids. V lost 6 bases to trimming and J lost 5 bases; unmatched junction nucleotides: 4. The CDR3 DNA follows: TGTGCCAGCAGCCGAGACAGGGGAGATACGCAGTATTTT. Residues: CASSRDRGDTQYF.

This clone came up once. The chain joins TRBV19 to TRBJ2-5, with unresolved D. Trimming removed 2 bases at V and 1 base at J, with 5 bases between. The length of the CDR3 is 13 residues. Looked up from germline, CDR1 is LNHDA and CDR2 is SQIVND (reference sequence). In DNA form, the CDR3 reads TGTGCCAGTAGTATACAGCGCCAAGAGACCCAGTACTTC. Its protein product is CASSIQRQETQYF.

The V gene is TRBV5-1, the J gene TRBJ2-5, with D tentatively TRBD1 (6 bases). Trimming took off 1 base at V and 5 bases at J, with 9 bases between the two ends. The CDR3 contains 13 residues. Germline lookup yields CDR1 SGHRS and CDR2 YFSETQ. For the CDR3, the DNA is TGCGCCAGCAGCTTGATGGGGGCGGAGACCCAGTACTTC. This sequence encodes CASSLMGAETQYF.

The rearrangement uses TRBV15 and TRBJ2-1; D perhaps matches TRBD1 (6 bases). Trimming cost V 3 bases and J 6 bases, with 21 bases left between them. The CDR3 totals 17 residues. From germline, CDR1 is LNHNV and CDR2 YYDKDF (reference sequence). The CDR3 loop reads CATSRLRGQWASNEQFF. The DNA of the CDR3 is TGTGCCACCAGCAGGCTCCGAGGACAGTGGGCGAGCAATGAGCAGTTCTTC.

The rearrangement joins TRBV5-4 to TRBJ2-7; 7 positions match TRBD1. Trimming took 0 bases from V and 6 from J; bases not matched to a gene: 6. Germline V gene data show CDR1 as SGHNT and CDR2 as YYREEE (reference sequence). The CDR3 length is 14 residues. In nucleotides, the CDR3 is TGTGCCAGCAGCTTGGAACAGGGGAGAATCGAGCAGTACTTC. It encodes CASSLEQGRIEQYF. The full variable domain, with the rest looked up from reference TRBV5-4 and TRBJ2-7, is ETGVTQSPTHLIKTRGQQVTLRCSSQSGHNTVSWYQQALGQGPQFIFQYYREEENGRGNFPPRFSGLQFPNYSSELNVNALELDDSALYLCASSLEQGRIEQYFGPGTRLTVT.

CDR3 protein: CASSPGPDTQYF. DNA of the CDR3: TGTGCCAGCTCACCGGGTCCAGATACGCAGTATTTT. The rearrangement uses TRBV18 and TRBJ2-3; D not resolved. V gave up 3 bases and J gave up 4 bases, with 5 bases separating them. This CDR3 is built from 12 residues. Per germline, CDR1 KGHSH and CDR2 LQKENI.

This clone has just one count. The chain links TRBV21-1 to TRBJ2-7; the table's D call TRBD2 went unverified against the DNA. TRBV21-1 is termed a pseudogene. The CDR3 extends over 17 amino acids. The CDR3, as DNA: TGTGCCAGCAGCCTCTGCCATCAGGGAGGGGCTGACTACGAGCAGTACTTC. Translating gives CASSLCHQGGADYEQYF.

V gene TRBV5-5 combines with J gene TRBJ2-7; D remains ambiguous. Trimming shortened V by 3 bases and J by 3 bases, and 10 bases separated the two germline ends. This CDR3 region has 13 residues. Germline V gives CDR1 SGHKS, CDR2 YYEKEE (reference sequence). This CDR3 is CASSYDIHYEQYF. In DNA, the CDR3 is TGTGCCAGCAGCTATGACATCCACTACGAGCAGTACTTC. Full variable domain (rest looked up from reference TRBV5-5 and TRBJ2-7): DAGVTQSPTHLIKTRGQQVTLRCSPISGHKSVSWYQQVLGQGPQFIFQYYEKEERGRGNFPDRFSARQFPNYSSELNVNALLLGDSALYLCASSYDIHYEQYFGPGTRLTVT.